The rows below give T cell receptor beta chains drawn from one sample of a study of cytomegalovirus exposure and HLA in healthy donors. Assay used: immunoSEQ multiplex PCR; TCRdb lists only in-frame clones, some missing. The table shows 95,000 to 100,000 clones, with about 80% occurring only once. Sequenced sample: PBMCs. The receptors were gathered from a man aged 40-49 years in good health and CMV-seronegative. Each CDR3 is given with its conserved first and last residue. The order of the fields is CDR3 length, clone size, J gene, V gene, D gene, CDR3 protein, CDR3 DNA. D genes are given only for firm matches. Size is stated for part of the rows, as once, few or many counts, or as a class when the clone is expanded.

14,NA,TRBJ2-5,TRBV13,NA,CASSVGQLQETQYF,TGTGCCAGCAGCGTGGGACAACTCCAAGAGACCCAGTACTTC
14,NA,TRBJ2-2,TRBV6-5,NA,CASSYSGGTGELFF,TGTGCCAGCAGTTACTCGGGGGGAACCGGGGAGCTGTTTTTT
14,NA,TRBJ1-2,TRBV6-5,NA,CASKMDSARDGYTF,TGTGCCAGCAAGATGGACAGCGCCAGGGATGGCTACACCTTC
15,NA,TRBJ1-1,TRBV6-5,NA,CASSYSGGTLGEAFF,TGTGCCAGCAGTTACTCAGGAGGGACGCTCGGTGAAGCTTTCTTT
15,NA,TRBJ2-3,TRBV5-1,TRBD1,CASSLGQGDTDTQYF,TGCGCCAGCAGCTTGGGACAGGGGGACACAGATACGCAGTATTTT
14,once,TRBJ1-1,TRBV25-1,NA,CASRKGGAGTEAFF,TGTGCCAGCAGAAAAGGGGGGGCAGGTACTGAAGCTTTCTTT
16,NA,TRBJ1-6,TRBV6-6,NA,CASSRGSTGPNSPLHF,TGTGCCAGCAGCCGAGGATCGACAGGTCCCAATTCACCCCTCCACTTT
12,NA,TRBJ2-7,TRBV4-1,TRBD2,CASSRGGNEQYF,TGCGCCAGCAGCCGGGGGGGGAACGAGCAGTACTTC
15,NA,TRBJ2-2,TRBV28,TRBD1,CASSRTGTNTGELFF,TGTGCCAGCAGTCGGACAGGAACTAACACCGGGGAGCTGTTTTTT
15,NA,TRBJ1-3,TRBV7-3,NA,CASSIQTGPGNTIYF,TGTGCCAGCAGCATCCAGACAGGACCTGGAAACACCATATATTTT
10,NA,TRBJ2-5,TRBV28,NA,CASSLGEQYF,TGTGCCAGCAGTTTAGGGGAGCAGTACTTC
14,NA,TRBJ1-1,TRBV9,NA,CASSVVVGASEAFF,TGTGCCAGCAGCGTAGTGGTGGGGGCAAGTGAAGCTTTCTTT
13,few,TRBJ2-5,TRBV7-9,NA,CASAGPMGETQYF,TGTGCCAGCGCGGGGCCTATGGGGGAGACCCAGTACTTC
15,few,TRBJ2-4,TRBV28,NA,CASSSRLTPPNIQYF,TGTGCCAGCAGTTCCCGACTAACCCCCCCAAACATTCAGTACTTC
15,NA,TRBJ1-3,TRBV7-2,NA,CASSLGSTPGNTIYF,TGTGCCAGCAGCTTAGGCAGTACCCCTGGAAACACCATATATTTT
16,NA,TRBJ2-1,TRBV13,TRBD2,CASSRRTSGFYNEQFF,TGTGCCAGCAGCCGGAGGACTAGCGGGTTCTACAATGAGCAGTTCTTC
12,NA,TRBJ1-2,TRBV5-6,NA,CASSLDQSVYTF,TGTGCCAGCAGCTTGGACCAAAGCGTCTACACCTTC
17,NA,TRBJ2-1,TRBV14,TRBD2,CASSSRHGTSGGASEFF,TGTGCCAGCAGCTCACGGCACGGGACTAGCGGGGGGGCTTCCGAGTTCTTC
14,few,TRBJ2-3,TRBV19,NA,CASSPPGSTDTQYF,TGTGCCAGTAGCCCTCCAGGAAGCACAGATACGCAGTATTTT
14,NA,TRBJ2-1,TRBV29-1,TRBD1,CSGNDRVSYNEQFF,TGCAGCGGAAATGACAGGGTCAGTTACAATGAGCAGTTCTTC
17,few,TRBJ1-6,TRBV4-3,TRBD1,CASSPSPGTGRSSPLHF,TGCGCCAGCAGCCCTAGTCCCGGGACAGGGAGGAGTTCACCCCTCCACTTT
15,NA,TRBJ2-2,TRBV7-8,NA,CASSSRGADTGELFF,TGTGCCAGCAGCTCTAGGGGCGCCGACACCGGGGAGCTGTTTTTT
18,NA,TRBJ2-1,TRBV7-9,TRBD2,CASSPSAAGSGSGNEQFF,TGTGCCAGCAGCCCCTCCGCGGCGGGGAGCGGGAGCGGGAATGAGCAGTTCTTC
17,few,TRBJ2-5,TRBV5-1,NA,CASSLYSRSRWQETQYF,TGCGCCAGCAGCTTGTATTCGCGGAGCCGGTGGCAAGAGACCCAGTACTTC
13,once,TRBJ1-2,TRBV18,TRBD1,CASSPGQGDSYTF,TGTGCCAGCTCACCTGGACAGGGGGACAGCTACACCTTC
14,NA,TRBJ2-2,TRBV19,TRBD1,CASNGQGKTGELFF,TGTGCCAGTAACGGACAGGGGAAGACCGGGGAGCTGTTTTTT
15,few,TRBJ2-3,TRBV28,NA,CASSSLRRDTDTQYF,TGTGCCAGCAGTTCTCTACGAAGAGACACAGATACGCAGTATTTT
18,NA,TRBJ2-2,TRBV28,TRBD2,CASSFSTSGPTGTGELFF,TGTGCCAGCAGTTTTTCGACTAGCGGGCCGACAGGGACCGGGGAGCTGTTTTTT
12,NA,TRBJ2-3,TRBV28,NA,CASRRGTDTQYF,TGTGCCAGCAGAAGGGGTACAGATACGCAGTATTTT
15,NA,TRBJ2-2,TRBV6-1,TRBD2,CASPVSGRGTGELFF,TGTGCCAGCCCAGTTAGCGGGAGGGGCACCGGGGAGCTGTTTTTT
17,few,TRBJ1-5,TRBV30,TRBD1,CALGKRYRDRGDQPQHF,TGTGCCTTAGGAAAACGTTACCGGGACAGGGGAGATCAGCCCCAGCATTTT
12,NA,TRBJ1-1,TRBV29-1,NA,CSVEDSETEAFF,TGCAGCGTTGAAGATAGCGAGACTGAAGCTTTCTTT
14,NA,TRBJ2-7,TRBV7-2,TRBD1,CASSPSGQIYEQYF,TGTGCCAGCAGCCCCTCGGGACAGATCTACGAGCAGTACTTC
16,NA,TRBJ2-7,TRBV7-9,TRBD2,CASSSTGLAGSYEQYF,TGTGCCAGCAGCTCTACGGGACTAGCGGGCAGCTACGAGCAGTACTTC
16,NA,TRBJ1-5,TRBV2,TRBD1,CASRDPGQGMGQPQHF,TGTGCCAGCAGAGATCCGGGACAGGGCATGGGTCAGCCCCAGCATTTT
17,NA,TRBJ1-2,TRBV11-3,TRBD1,CASSPIRDRGVVYGYTF,TGTGCCAGCAGCCCAATCCGGGACAGGGGCGTAGTTTATGGCTACACCTTC
13,NA,TRBJ1-1,TRBV4-1,NA,CASSPGRGTEAFF,TGCGCCAGCAGCCCAGGGAGGGGCACTGAAGCTTTCTTT
13,NA,TRBJ1-5,TRBV30,NA,CAWSVQGRQPQHF,TGTGCCTGGAGTGTACAGGGCCGACAGCCCCAGCATTTT
13,many,TRBJ1-5,TRBV6-6,NA,CASSRQENQPQHF,TGTGCCAGCAGCAGACAGGAGAATCAGCCCCAGCATTTT
16,NA,TRBJ1-5,TRBV7-9,NA,CSSSLSMTDSNQPQHF,TGTTCCAGCAGCCTCTCCATGACAGATAGCAATCAGCCCCAGCATTTT
12,few,TRBJ1-2,TRBV6-5,NA,CASSAQVYGYTF,TGTGCCAGCAGTGCACAGGTCTATGGCTACACCTTC
16,few,TRBJ1-2,TRBV6-1,NA,CASSEVFQAGRPGYTF,TGTGCCAGCAGTGAAGTCTTTCAGGCAGGGCGGCCCGGCTACACCTTC
14,few,TRBJ2-7,TRBV10-2,TRBD1,CASSVGTGEDEQYF,TGCGCCAGCAGTGTGGGGACAGGGGAGGACGAGCAGTACTTC
17,NA,TRBJ1-3,TRBV10-1,NA,CASSELQGRVCRNTIYF,TGCGCCAGCAGTGAGCTTCAGGGAAGGGTGTGTAGAAACACCATATATTTT
12,NA,TRBJ1-2,TRBV30,NA,CAWNGGFYGYTF,TGTGCCTGGAATGGGGGCTTCTATGGCTACACCTTC
15,NA,TRBJ2-7,TRBV7-9,TRBD1,CSSSLAGTGGYEQYF,TGTTCCAGCAGCTTAGCCGGGACAGGGGGCTACGAGCAGTACTTC
16,NA,TRBJ2-5,TRBV4-1,TRBD1,CASSQETGTGGETQYF,TGCGCCAGCAGCCAAGAAACCGGGACAGGGGGCGAGACCCAGTACTTC
14,NA,TRBJ2-7,TRBV7-2,NA,CASSLAHPRGEQYF,TGTGCCAGCAGCTTAGCCCACCCTAGGGGCGAGCAGTACTTC
18,NA,TRBJ1-6,TRBV28,NA,CASSYIEGGSSFTSPLHF,TGTGCCAGCAGCTACATTGAAGGCGGCTCCTCTTTCACCTCACCCCTCCACTTT
15,NA,TRBJ1-3,TRBV9,TRBD1,CASSVQGAPGNTIYF,TGTGCCAGCAGCGTTCAGGGGGCTCCTGGAAACACCATATATTTT
14,NA,TRBJ2-3,TRBV18,NA,CASSPQWGADTQYF,TGTGCCAGCTCACCCCAATGGGGGGCAGATACGCAGTATTTT
11,NA,TRBJ1-1,TRBV7-9,NA,CASSLEGGPLF,TGTGCCAGCAGCTTAGAAGGGGGACCTCTCTTT
12,NA,TRBJ2-3,TRBV5-6,NA,CASSSPGGTQYF,TGTGCCAGCAGCTCCCCTGGGGGGACGCAGTATTTT
14,NA,TRBJ2-7,TRBV6-6,NA,CASSRTGIGREQYF,TGTGCCAGCAGCCGCACAGGGATAGGGCGCGAGCAGTACTTC
16,NA,TRBJ1-5,TRBV28,NA,CASSPSLGDSNQPQHF,TGTGCCAGCAGTCCCTCCCTCGGTGACTCCAATCAGCCCCAGCATTTT
15,medium-sized,TRBJ2-7,TRBV28,NA,CASSLPGTNPYEQYF,TGTGCCAGCAGTTTACCCGGGACAAACCCCTACGAGCAGTACTTC
14,NA,TRBJ1-5,TRBV30,NA,CAWSPDIGNQPQHF,TGTGCCTGGAGCCCGGACATCGGGAATCAGCCCCAGCATTTT
16,NA,TRBJ2-3,TRBV18,NA,CASSPLLGVSTDTQYF,TGTGCCAGCTCTCCCCTTCTAGGAGTGAGCACAGATACGCAGTATTTT